The 18 T cell receptor beta chains below all came from one sample that was sequenced in a study of cytomegalovirus exposure and HLA in healthy donors. TCRdb's copy holds only in-frame clones and misses some; the assay was immunoSEQ multiplex PCR. This table has 100,000 to 120,000 clones, approximately 96% appearing once. Sequences were obtained from PBMCs. These receptors all stem from a woman between 18 and 29 years old in good health and CMV-seronegative.

The chain uses TRBV28 and TRBJ1-1; 8 nucleotides line up with TRBD1. In germline, CDR1 is MDHEN, CDR2 SYDVKM. Germline trimming cut 5 bases from V and 11 bases from J; bases unmatched to any gene: 10. CDR3 size: 13 residues. Written as DNA, the CDR3 is TGTGCCAGCAGTATCCGGGACAGGAGGGGGGCTTTCTTT. The encoded protein is CASSIRDRRGAFF.

V gene TRBV28 combines with J gene TRBJ1-2; 8 bases are a match to TRBD1. There are 18 residues in the CDR3. CDR1 and CDR2 (germline): MDHEN, SYDVKM. The ends lost 6 bases at V and 0 bases at J; junction bases unmatched: 15. CDR3 sequence: CASRDLGQGLSTNYGYTF. The CDR3 DNA reads as TGTGCCAGCAGGGATCTCGGACAGGGCCTCTCCACTAACTATGGCTACACCTTC.

The table lists this clone with a count of one. The CDR3 coding sequence is TGTGCCAGCAGCCCTACAGGGCCCCTCTACGAGCAGTACTTC. Amino acids: CASSPTGPLYEQYF. The chain uses TRBV5-8 and TRBJ2-7, with a tentative D call TRBD1 (6 bases). Germline V lookup: CDR1 SGHTS, CDR2 YDEGEE. The germline V and J ends were trimmed by 4 bases and 3 bases, with 14 bases remaining between them. The CDR3 sequence is 14 residues long.

V usage is TRBV4-1 and J usage is TRBJ2-2, with a possible D match to TRBD1 (6 bases). The CDR3 extends over 17 amino acids. Germline CDR1 MGHRA, CDR2 YSYEKL. V lost 3 bases and J lost 2, with 16 bases in between. The CDR3 region is CASSQTLGTYNTGELFF. CDR3 coding DNA: TGCGCCAGCAGCCAGACCCTCGGGACATATAACACCGGGGAGCTGTTTTTT.

In this sample, this clone turned up once. The V and J genes are TRBV9 and TRBJ1-2; 11 nucleotides match TRBD1. Germline lookup yields CDR1 SGDLS and CDR2 YYNGEE. With V trimmed by 0 bases and J by 2 bases, 0 bases remained unmatched. This CDR3 is built from 15 residues. This CDR3 reads CASSVGDRGNYGYTF. For the CDR3, the DNA is TGTGCCAGCAGCGTAGGGGACAGGGGGAACTATGGCTACACCTTC.

This chain joins TRBV5-4 and TRBJ2-7; 9 bases line up with TRBD1. V shed 4 bases, J shed 3 bases, and the junction held 11 bases outside the gene matches. CDR3 length equals 16 residues. Per the germline V gene, CDR1 is SGHNT and CDR2 is YYREEE (reference sequence). This CDR3 reads CASSVPGQGENYEQYF. DNA of the CDR3: TGTGCCAGCAGCGTGCCGGGACAGGGAGAAAACTACGAGCAGTACTTC.

V is TRBV5-1 and J is TRBJ1-2, with unresolved D. Germline CDR1 is SGHRS and CDR2 is YFSETQ. V shed 0 bases and J shed 3 bases, with 6 bases lying between them. The CDR3 totals 13 residues. CDR3 protein: CASSLGRDYGYTF. DNA for the CDR3: TGCGCCAGCAGCTTGGGCCGAGACTATGGCTACACCTTC.

This chain links TRBV18 with TRBJ1-2; D perhaps matches TRBD1 (5 bases). Trimming took off 6 bases at V and 2 bases at J, with 10 bases between the two ends. Germline V gene lookup returns CDR1 KGHSH and CDR2 LQKENI. The CDR3 is made up of 13 amino acids. CDR3: CASSPDTNYGYTF. In DNA form, the CDR3 reads TGTGCCAGCTCCCCGGACACGAACTATGGCTACACCTTC.

This rearrangement joins TRBV4-2 to TRBJ1-4; 7 bases line up with TRBD1. CDR1 and CDR2 from the germline V gene are LGHNA and YNFKEQ. This CDR3 contains 16 residues. V lost 1 base to trimming and J lost 7 bases; unmatched junction nucleotides: 9. In DNA form, the CDR3 reads TGTGCCAGCAGCCAAGTGGCGACAGGGATGAGTGAAAAACTGTTTTTT. It codes for CASSQVATGMSEKLFF.

The chain combines TRBV6-6 with TRBJ2-7, with D perhaps matching TRBD1 (6 bases). CDR1 MNHNY and CDR2 SVGAGI come from the germline V gene (reference sequence). This CDR3 contains 13 residues. With 6 bases removed from V and 0 bases from J, the gap between germline ends came to 9 bases. CDR3 DNA: TGTGCCAGCAGAGGACAGAGCTCCTACGAGCAGTACTTC. Translated: CASRGQSSYEQYF.

The rearrangement links TRBV2 to TRBJ2-7; 8 bases are shared with TRBD1. There are 15 residues in the CDR3. The junction had 9 bases not matched to a gene; V was cut back by 5 bases and J by 3 bases. The V gene's germline CDR1 is SNHLY and CDR2 FYNNEI. CDR3 coding DNA: TGTGCCAGCAGTACCTCACAGGGGGACGGCTACGAGCAGTACTTC. Amino acid sequence: CASSTSQGDGYEQYF.

Only one count was recorded for this clone. The V call is TRBV7-8, the J call TRBJ2-7; 9 nucleotides align to TRBD1. The V segment lost 5 bases and the J segment 6 bases; nucleotides outside the gene matches: 14. The germline V gene has CDR1 SGHVS and CDR2 FQNEAQ. The CDR3 has 16 residues. In DNA, the CDR3 is TGTGCCAGCAGCCCGCTCCGGGGACAGGGTGTGTCCGAGCAGTACTTC. This codes for CASSPLRGQGVSEQYF.

V is TRBV2 and J is TRBJ1-1; D is unresolved. Trimming pared 1 base from V and 5 bases from J, leaving 8 bases between. This CDR3 region has 13 residues. Germline V CDR1 and CDR2: SNHLY, FYNNEI. The CDR3 here is CASSEVELTEAFF. DNA of the CDR3: TGTGCCAGCAGTGAAGTGGAGTTAACTGAAGCTTTCTTT.

The V call is TRBV25-1, the J call TRBJ1-3; D remains ambiguous. The CDR3 is made up of 15 amino acids. Germline V gives CDR1 MGHDK, CDR2 SYGVNS. V lost 7 bases to trimming and J lost 1 base, with 14 bases between them. CDR3 DNA: TGTGCCAGCACCGAGGGAGAACCGTCTGGAAACACCATATATTTT. It specifies CASTEGEPSGNTIYF.

In this sample, this clone turned up once. The V call is TRBV7-2, the J call TRBJ1-6; D unclear. In germline, CDR1 is SGHTA, CDR2 FQGNSA. With 7 bases removed from V and 2 bases from J, the gap between germline ends came to 6 bases. The CDR3 totals 13 residues. CDR3 sequence (DNA): TGTGCCAGCACCAGGCCCTATAATTCACCCCTCCACTTT. Translation: CASTRPYNSPLHF. The entire variable domain, with the rest obtained from reference TRBV7-2 and TRBJ1-6, is as follows: GAGVSQSPSNKVTEKGKDVELRCDPISGHTALYWYRQSLGQGLEFLIYFQGNSAPDKSGLPSDRFSAERTGGSVSTLTIQRTQQEDSAVYLCASTRPYNSPLHFGNGTRLTVT.

This clone was seen once. This chain links TRBV11-3 with TRBJ2-1; TRBD2 agrees at 13 bases. CDR1 and CDR2 (germline): SGHNT, YENEEA. CDR3 length: 16 residues. V was clipped by 5 bases and J by 6 bases; unmatched bases: 7. In DNA form, the CDR3 reads TGTGCCAGCAGCGATCGACTAGCGGGGGGTACCAATGAGCAGTTCTTC. This sequence encodes CASSDRLAGGTNEQFF.

This clone was recorded once. The chain is built from TRBV28 and TRBJ2-5; D unresolved. The germline V gene encodes CDR1 MDHEN and CDR2 SYDVKM. Trimming cost V 3 bases and J 1 base, with 12 bases left between them. CDR3 length equals 15 residues. The CDR3 region has the DNA TGTGCCAGCAGTTTGATTCCAGGTTCCCAAGAGACCCAGTACTTC. This translates into CASSLIPGSQETQYF.

The chain is built from TRBV2 and TRBJ2-1; perhaps TRBD1 as D (6 bases). V gave up 6 bases and J gave up 6 bases, with 9 bases separating them. This CDR3 region has 12 residues. In germline, CDR1 is SNHLY, CDR2 FYNNEI. CDR3 loop: CASRGTSNEQFF. The CDR3, as DNA: TGTGCCAGCAGGGGGACATCCAATGAGCAGTTCTTC.